There are a few counts of the clone carrying this TCR beta chain. Its antigen remains unidentified. These data originate in a study of cytomegalovirus exposure and HLA in healthy donors. Broader study findings: Roughly uniform sequencing depth across donors was assumed, possibly incorrectly. In the analysis, some V segments, TRBV6-2 and TRBV6-3 included, were excluded as indistinguishable. Later on, an analysis showed TCR association rates differing by HLA locus, with DRB1 the most and HLA-C the fewest. Cytomegalovirus status was reportedly diagnosed by the classifier with high sensitivity and specificity.

The PCR made use of 60 Vbeta and 13 Jbeta primers. Sequenced by immunoSEQ multiplex PCR; TCRdb stores in-frame clones only, minus some. The sample consists of about 98,000 clones, roughly four fifths of them appearing once. The trim removed 5 bases at V and 5 bases at J, leaving 10 bases unmatched. The length of the CDR3 is 15 residues. Germline V gene lookup returns CDR1 SGHAT and CDR2 FQNNGV. V gene TRBV11-2 combines with J gene TRBJ2-5, with TRBD1 matching over 8 bases. The specimen sequenced was PBMCs. This receptor was taken from a female donor in good health and CMV-seropositive. CDR3 sequence reads: CASSQHWTGWETQYF. The DNA of the CDR3 is TGTGCCAGCAGCCAGCACTGGACAGGGTGGGAGACCCAGTACTTC.